A single sample is the source of the 10 T cell receptor beta chains below, sequenced in a study of T cells in narcolepsy. Sequencing used immunoSEQ multiplex PCR; TCRdb keeps in-frame clones, though not all of them. The sample records around 32,000 clones, around 79% being singletons. The material sequenced was CD45RA- memory CD4+ T cells from PBMCs. All receptors come from a human donor with narcolepsy.

V gene TRBV19 combines with J gene TRBJ1-5; the D is unclear. V lost 10 bases to trimming and J lost 2 bases, with 15 bases between them. Germline CDR1 LNHDA, CDR2 SQIVND (reference sequence). The CDR3 covers 14 residues. CDR3 amino acids: CATSAEGGNQPQHF. CDR3 DNA: TGTGCCACCTCGGCAGAGGGAGGCAATCAGCCCCAGCATTTT.

The chain joins TRBV28 to TRBJ2-3; TRBD2 agrees at 11 bases. J was trimmed by 5 bases and V by 5 bases; bases with no gene match: 6. Germline V gene data show CDR1 as MDHEN and CDR2 as SYDVKM. The CDR3 has 15 amino acids. The CDR3 DNA follows: TGTGCCAGCAGTCTTACTAGCGGGAGAGGAGATACGCAGTATTTT. It is translated as CASSLTSGRGDTQYF.

The rearrangement joins TRBV28 to TRBJ1-4, with TRBD1 identical over 7 bases. CDR1 is MDHEN, CDR2 SYDVKM, per germline. The V gene end was trimmed by 9 bases and the J gene end by 8 bases; junction bases not matched to a gene: 12. This CDR3 is 14 amino acids long. CDR3 sequence: CASSIQGNWEKLFF. The CDR3 DNA sequence: TGTGCCAGTTCGATACAGGGGAATTGGGAAAAACTGTTTTTT.

This clone was detected a few times. J is TRBJ2-7 and V is TRBV4-2; 12 nucleotides line up with TRBD2. The germline gives CDR1 LGHNA, CDR2 YNFKEQ. The CDR3 extends over 16 amino acids. Trimming cost V 4 bases and J 2 bases; bases outside gene matches: 6. The CDR3 DNA follows: TGTGCCAGCAGCCTCGAACTAGCGGGAGGTACCTACGAGCAGTACTTC. Translation gives CASSLELAGGTYEQYF.

This sequence joins TRBV4-1 and TRBJ2-1, with D unresolved. The CDR3 covers 16 residues. Trimming removed 4 bases at V and 7 bases at J, with 20 bases between. Germline V gene sequence: CDR1 MGHRA, CDR2 YSYEKL. CDR3 coding DNA: TGCGCCAGCAGCCTCCTCCGTTCGGGCCAGACTAATGAGCAGTTCTTC. Translation gives CASSLLRSGQTNEQFF.

The V gene is TRBV10-3, the J gene TRBJ2-3; 8 bases agree with TRBD2. V lost 0 bases and J lost 0; bases outside the gene matches: 11. The CDR3 is 19 residues long. Per germline, CDR1 ENHRY and CDR2 SYGVKD. The CDR3 region is CAISESSPWASGSTDTQYF. In DNA, the CDR3 is TGTGCCATCAGTGAGTCATCCCCCTGGGCTAGCGGGAGCACAGATACGCAGTATTTT.

The V call is TRBV12-5, the J call TRBJ2-1; 9 positions agree with TRBD1. From germline, CDR1 is LGHNT and CDR2 FRNRAP. The V segment lost 5 bases and the J segment 8 bases; nucleotides outside the gene matches: 7. CDR3 size: 14 residues. This CDR3 reads CASGPGQGGDEQFF. DNA for the CDR3: TGTGCTAGTGGTCCGGGACAGGGAGGGGATGAGCAGTTCTTC.

This chain joins TRBV5-1 and TRBJ2-7; D perhaps matches TRBD1 (7 bases). Trimming took 0 bases from V and 2 from J, leaving 21 bases between them. CDR1 and CDR2 from the germline V gene are SGHRS and YFSETQ. This CDR3 is built from 18 residues. CDR3 sequence (DNA): TGCGCCAGCAGCTTGGTAACCGGGACAGTGGGGGGCACCTACGAGCAGTACTTC. Protein sequence: CASSLVTGTVGGTYEQYF.

The V gene is TRBV5-6, the J gene TRBJ1-1; 7 nucleotides align to TRBD1. Germline CDR1 is SGHDT and CDR2 is YYEEEE. The CDR3 is 14 residues long. The V gene end was trimmed by 4 bases and the J gene end by 1 base; junction bases not matched to a gene: 4. CDR3 amino acids: CASSATGRNTEAFF. DNA of the CDR3: TGTGCCAGCAGCGCGACAGGGAGGAACACTGAAGCTTTCTTT.

The chain combines TRBV7-3 with TRBJ2-7; 9 nucleotides agree with TRBD2. With V trimmed by 1 base and J by 4 bases, 8 bases remained unmatched. Per the germline V gene, CDR1 is SGHTA and CDR2 is FQGTGA. There are 16 residues in the CDR3. CDR3 amino acids: CASSLKGREGQYEQYF. The DNA of the CDR3 is TGTGCCAGCAGCTTAAAGGGGCGGGAGGGCCAATACGAGCAGTACTTC.